The 26 T cell receptor beta chains below come from one sample, sequenced in a study of cytomegalovirus exposure and HLA in healthy donors. TCRdb keeps only in-frame clones here, not all; method: immunoSEQ multiplex PCR. The data show over 150,000 clones, around 90% seen once. Sequenced: PBMCs. These receptors originate from a woman aged 18-29 years in good health and CMV-seropositive.

The chain links TRBV11-2 to TRBJ2-5; 16 bases are shared with TRBD2. With V trimmed by 5 bases and J by 5 bases, 8 bases remained unmatched. In germline, CDR1 is SGHAT, CDR2 FQNNGV. CDR3 size: 17 residues. The CDR3 loop is CASSSGTSGRVSETQYF. CDR3 sequence (DNA): TGTGCCAGCAGCAGCGGGACTAGCGGGAGGGTGTCCGAGACCCAGTACTTC. Full variable domain (rest looked up from reference TRBV11-2 and TRBJ2-5): EAGVAQSPRYKIIEKRQSVAFWCNPISGHATLYWYQQILGQGPKLLIQFQNNGVVDDSQLPKDRFSAERLKGVDSTLKIQPAKLEDSAVYLCASSSGTSGRVSETQYFGPGTRLLVL.

V usage is TRBV6-1 and J usage is TRBJ2-3; D unclear. Germline CDR1 MNHNS, CDR2 SASEGT. Trimming removed 6 bases from V and 9 bases from J, with 7 bases in between. The CDR3 runs to 10 residues. CDR3 protein: CASRLETQYF. CDR3 sequence (DNA): TGTGCCAGCAGATTAGAGACGCAGTATTTT.

The chain joins TRBV9 to TRBJ2-1, with 10 bases aligning to TRBD1. After removal of 3 bases from V and 9 bases from J, the junction contained 9 bases not matched to a gene. The CDR3 spans 15 residues. Germline-derived CDR1 and CDR2 are SGDLS and YYNGEE. This CDR3 reads CASSAPGQGVAEQFF. The CDR3 bases are TGTGCCAGCAGCGCCCCAGGACAGGGGGTAGCTGAGCAGTTCTTC.

V is TRBV6-5 and J is TRBJ2-1; tentatively, D is TRBD1 (5 bases). Between the trimmed V and J ends, which lost 3 bases and 4 bases, there was a span of 13 bases. The CDR3 is made up of 15 amino acids. Germline CDR1 is MNHEY and CDR2 is SVGAGI. Here the CDR3 DNA reads TGTGCCAGCAGTTATCCGCAGGGTCGGTACAATGAGCAGTTCTTC. Translating gives CASSYPQGRYNEQFF.

The genes are TRBV30 and TRBJ1-1; TRBD1 is a possible D gene (5 bases). The ends were cut back, 3 bases at V and 3 bases at J, with 14 bases in the middle. CDR1 and CDR2 from the germline V gene are GTSNPN and SVGIG (reference sequence). CDR3 length: 14 amino acids. The DNA of the CDR3 is TGTGCCTGGAGGGCGGGGGGGTCCTACACTGAAGCTTTCTTT. This translates into CAWRAGGSYTEAFF. The full variable domain, rest sourced from reference TRBV30 and TRBJ1-1, is SQTIHQWPATLVQPVGSPLSLECTVEGTSNPNLYWYRQAAGRGLQLLFYSVGIGQISSEVPQNLSASRPQDRQFILSSKKLLLSDSGFYLCAWRAGGSYTEAFFGQGTRLTVV.

A single count supports this clone. The chain uses TRBV27 and TRBJ2-3; 12 nucleotides line up with TRBD2. The ends lost 4 bases at V and 5 bases at J; junction bases unmatched: 16. Germline CDR1 MNHEY, CDR2 SMNVEV (reference sequence). The CDR3 totals 19 residues. The CDR3 is CASSCLGTSGPLRRDTQYF. For the CDR3, the DNA is TGTGCCAGCAGTTGCCTGGGGACTAGCGGGCCTTTAAGGCGAGATACGCAGTATTTT.

The rearrangement uses TRBV4-1 and TRBJ2-1; D is undetermined. The ends were cut back, 1 base at V and 5 bases at J, with 6 bases in the middle. CDR1 is MGHRA and CDR2 is YSYEKL in the germline V gene. The CDR3 is 13 residues long. In nucleotides, the CDR3 is TGCGCCAGCAGCCAAGGACTCAACAATGAGCAGTTCTTC. Translating gives CASSQGLNNEQFF.

The CDR3 region is CASSQEDRPKNIQYF. In DNA, the CDR3 is TGTGCCAGCAGCCAAGAAGACAGGCCCAAAAACATTCAGTACTTC. V and J are TRBV4-2 and TRBJ2-4; possibly TRBD1 for D (6 bases). V was clipped by 0 bases and J by 2 bases, with 8 bases between them. The CDR3 length is 15 residues. The germline CDR1 and CDR2 sequences are LGHNA and YNFKEQ.

The chain employs TRBV5-1 and TRBJ2-7; TRBD1 matches at 9 bases. This CDR3 region has 15 residues. The V gene end was trimmed by 5 bases and the J gene end by 1 base; junction bases not matched to a gene: 7. The V gene's germline CDR1 is SGHRS and CDR2 YFSETQ. In DNA, the CDR3 is TGCGCCAGCAGGCCTACAGGGGGCTTGTCCTACGAGCAGTACTTC. Its translation is CASRPTGGLSYEQYF.

The chain has TRBV6-5 and TRBJ2-1; D possibly corresponds to TRBD2 (6 bases). The CDR3 sequence is 13 residues long. The V gene lost 1 base and the J gene lost 7 bases, with 8 bases spanning the gap. Per the germline V gene, CDR1 is MNHEY and CDR2 is SVGAGI. The CDR3 nucleotides read TGTGCCAGCAGTTACTTTGGAGGGAATGAGCAGTTCTTC. This codes for CASSYFGGNEQFF.

The genes are TRBV6-6 and TRBJ2-2; 7 bases match TRBD2. CDR3 length equals 16 residues. CDR1 and CDR2 (germline): MNHNY, SVGAGI (reference sequence). Trimming removed 6 bases from V and 1 base from J; junction bases left unmatched: 8. The CDR3 here is CASSHLGEGNTGELFF. CDR3 in DNA: TGTGCCAGCAGCCACCTGGGGGAGGGGAACACCGGGGAGCTGTTTTTT.

This chain links TRBV5-4 with TRBJ2-3, with 9 bases aligning to TRBD2. The V gene's germline CDR1 is SGHNT and CDR2 YYREEE (reference sequence). CDR3 length: 18 residues. The junction had 12 bases not matched to a gene; V was cut back by 1 base and J by 3 bases. The CDR3 nucleotides read TGTGCCAGCAGCTTGACCAATTTAGCGGGAGTTACGACAGATACGCAGTATTTT. It codes for CASSLTNLAGVTTDTQYF.

This clone was observed a few times. The chain is built from TRBV6-1 and TRBJ2-7; D might be TRBD1 (6 bases). Deletions cut 3 bases from V and 11 bases from J, with 14 bases between. The CDR3 spans 12 residues. Germline values: CDR1 MNHNS, CDR2 SASEGT. In nucleotides, the CDR3 is TGTGCCAGCAGTGAGGGGGCCCCGCTAGAGTACTTC. Protein product: CASSEGAPLEYF.

The chain couples TRBV5-1 to TRBJ2-1, with unresolved D. Germline values: CDR1 SGHRS, CDR2 YFSETQ. The V end was cut by 5 bases, the J end by 2 bases, with 8 bases between. This CDR3 spans 13 amino acids. The chain's CDR3 is CASRTSTYNEQFF. The CDR3 bases are TGCGCCAGCAGAACGAGCACCTACAATGAGCAGTTCTTC.

The chain joins TRBV7-2 to TRBJ2-7, with a tentative D call TRBD2 (6 bases). CDR3 length: 12 residues. Germline-derived CDR1 and CDR2 are SGHTA and FQGNSA. Deletions cut 5 bases from V and 4 bases from J, with 9 bases between. CDR3 sequence reads: CASSELAYEQYF. In nucleotides, the CDR3 is TGTGCCAGCAGCGAACTAGCTTACGAGCAGTACTTC.

The CDR3 sequence is CASSEIGNQPQHF. The CDR3 DNA reads TGTGCCAGCAGTGAAATCGGTAATCAGCCCCAGCATTTT. The chain carries TRBV2 and TRBJ1-5; D remains unclear. Germline lookup yields CDR1 SNHLY and CDR2 FYNNEI. The CDR3 is 13 amino acids. Trimming stripped 2 bases from V and 4 bases from J, with 6 bases between.

This chain uses TRBV7-9 with TRBJ1-1; 10 bases fit TRBD1. The CDR3 runs 15 residues. V lost 5 bases and J lost 4; bases outside the gene matches: 7. The germline V gene has CDR1 SEHNR and CDR2 FQNEAQ (reference sequence). The CDR3 coding sequence is TGTGCCAGCAGCGGGCGGACAGGGGGGGCCACTGAAGCTTTCTTT. Its translation: CASSGRTGGATEAFF.

The chain uses TRBV30 and TRBJ2-6; 7 nucleotides align to TRBD1. V trimming: 2 bases; J trimming: 0 bases; junction bases outside the gene matches: 4. The germline V gene has CDR1 GTSNPN and CDR2 SVGIG (reference sequence). This CDR3 is 16 amino acids long. DNA of the CDR3: TGTGCCTGGAGTCTAGGACAGGCCTCTGGGGCCAACGTCCTGACTTTC. This gives the protein CAWSLGQASGANVLTF. Using reference TRBV30 and TRBJ2-6 for the parts outside the CDR3, the full variable domain is SQTIHQWPATLVQPVGSPLSLECTVEGTSNPNLYWYRQAAGRGLQLLFYSVGIGQISSEVPQNLSASRPQDRQFILSSKKLLLSDSGFYLCAWSLGQASGANVLTFGAGSRLTVL.

DNA for the CDR3: TGTGCCAGTAGGCGGGACAGTATCGTGCATGGCTACACCTTC. Translated, it gives CASRRDSIVHGYTF. The V call is TRBV19, the J call TRBJ1-2, with 7 bases that match TRBD1. Germline V gene sequence: CDR1 LNHDA, CDR2 SQIVND (reference sequence). There are 14 residues in the CDR3. J lost 6 bases, V lost 6 bases, and 10 bases had no gene match.

V and J are TRBV19 and TRBJ2-2; 9 bases are a match to TRBD1. Trimming removed 7 bases from V and 3 bases from J; junction bases left unmatched: 12. The CDR3 extends over 17 amino acids. CDR1 and CDR2 (germline): LNHDA, SQIVND (reference sequence). CDR3 DNA sequence: TGTGCCAGTACCCGTTTCGGACAGGGGAAATACACCGGGGAGCTGTTTTTT. The encoded protein is CASTRFGQGKYTGELFF.

This clone was counted a single time. The chain joins TRBV30 to TRBJ2-5; D is unresolved. CDR3 length: 11 residues. The germline V gene has CDR1 GTSNPN and CDR2 SVGIG (reference sequence). Trimming took 3 bases from V and 5 from J, leaving 7 bases between them. The CDR3 sequence is CAWRSLETQYF. In DNA, the CDR3 is TGTGCCTGGAGATCACTGGAGACCCAGTACTTC. The complete variable domain, with remaining parts taken from reference TRBV30 and TRBJ2-5, reads SQTIHQWPATLVQPVGSPLSLECTVEGTSNPNLYWYRQAAGRGLQLLFYSVGIGQISSEVPQNLSASRPQDRQFILSSKKLLLSDSGFYLCAWRSLETQYFGPGTRLLVL.

The rearrangement links TRBV15 to TRBJ2-7, with TRBD2 identical over 15 bases. The CDR3 spans 20 residues. V gave up 0 bases and J gave up 3 bases; unmatched junction bases: 12. Germline assignment: CDR1 LNHNV and CDR2 YYDKDF (reference sequence). This CDR3 is CATSRERGRTSGRVDYEQYF. Written as DNA, the CDR3 is TGTGCCACCAGCAGAGAAAGGGGACGGACTAGCGGGAGGGTGGACTACGAGCAGTACTTC.

The V and J genes are TRBV14 and TRBJ2-7, with 7 bases that match TRBD2. The CDR3 contains 14 residues. The junction had 10 bases not matched to a gene; V was cut back by 4 bases and J by 7 bases. Per germline, CDR1 SGHDN and CDR2 FVKESK. Here the CDR3 reads CASSPRASGPEQYF. The DNA of the CDR3 is TGTGCCAGCAGCCCTAGAGCTAGCGGTCCTGAGCAGTACTTC.

The V call is TRBV18, the J call TRBJ1-3; 9 bases fit TRBD1. CDR1 and CDR2 from the germline V gene are KGHSH and LQKENI. The CDR3 has 18 amino acids. The junction had 9 bases not matched to a gene; V was cut back by 3 bases and J by 0 bases. DNA of the CDR3: TGTGCCAGCTCACCGGGACAGGGCACTCTACGCTCTGGAAACACCATATATTTT. Protein: CASSPGQGTLRSGNTIYF.

This chain uses TRBV5-6 with TRBJ1-2; maybe TRBD1 (6 bases). The CDR3 is made up of 14 amino acids. Germline V gene lookup returns CDR1 SGHDT and CDR2 YYEEEE. Trimming removed 0 bases from V and 4 bases from J, with 10 bases in between. This chain's CDR3 is CASSLGGGTYGYTF. The DNA for the CDR3 is TGTGCCAGCAGCTTGGGTGGGGGCACCTATGGCTACACCTTC.

CDR3 amino acids: CASSTLAGGHSDTQYF. The CDR3 nucleotides read TGTGCCAGCAGCACGTTAGCGGGGGGCCATTCGGATACGCAGTATTTT. The chain carries TRBV7-2 and TRBJ2-3; the match to TRBD2 covers 10 bases. Looked up from germline, CDR1 is SGHTA and CDR2 is FQGNSA. This CDR3 has 16 residues. Trimming removed 5 bases from V and 6 bases from J; junction bases left unmatched: 11.